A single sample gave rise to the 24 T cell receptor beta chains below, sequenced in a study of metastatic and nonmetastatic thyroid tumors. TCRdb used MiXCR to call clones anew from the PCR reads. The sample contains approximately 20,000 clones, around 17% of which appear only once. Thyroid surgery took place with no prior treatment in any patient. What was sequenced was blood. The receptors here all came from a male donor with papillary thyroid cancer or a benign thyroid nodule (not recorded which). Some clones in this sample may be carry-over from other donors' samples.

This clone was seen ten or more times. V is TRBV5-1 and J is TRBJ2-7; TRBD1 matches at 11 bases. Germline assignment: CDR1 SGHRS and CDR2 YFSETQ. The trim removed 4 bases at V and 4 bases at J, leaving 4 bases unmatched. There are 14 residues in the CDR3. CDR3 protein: CASSRGTGGYEQYF. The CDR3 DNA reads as TGCGCCAGCAGCCGAGGGACAGGGGGTTACGAGCAGTACTTC. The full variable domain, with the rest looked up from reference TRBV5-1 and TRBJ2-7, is KAGVTQTPRYLIKTRGQQVTLSCSPISGHRSVSWYQQTPGQGLQFLFEYFSETQRNKGNFPGRFSGRQFSNSRSEMNVSTLELGDSALYLCASSRGTGGYEQYFGPGTRLTVT.

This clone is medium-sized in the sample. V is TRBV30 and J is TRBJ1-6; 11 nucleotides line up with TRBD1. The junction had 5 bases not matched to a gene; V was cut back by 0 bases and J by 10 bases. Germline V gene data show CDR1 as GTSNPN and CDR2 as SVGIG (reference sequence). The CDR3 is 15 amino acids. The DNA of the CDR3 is TGTGCCTGGAGTGTAAGGGGACAGGGGGAATCACCCCTCCACTTT. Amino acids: CAWSVRGQGESPLHF.

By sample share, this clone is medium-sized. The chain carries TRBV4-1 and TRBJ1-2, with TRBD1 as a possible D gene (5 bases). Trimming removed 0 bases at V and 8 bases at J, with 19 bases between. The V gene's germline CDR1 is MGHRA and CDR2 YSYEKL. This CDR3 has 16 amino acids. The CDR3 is CASSQEIGGSGFGYTF. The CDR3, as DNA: TGCGCCAGCAGCCAAGAGATTGGGGGGTCGGGTTTCGGCTACACCTTC.

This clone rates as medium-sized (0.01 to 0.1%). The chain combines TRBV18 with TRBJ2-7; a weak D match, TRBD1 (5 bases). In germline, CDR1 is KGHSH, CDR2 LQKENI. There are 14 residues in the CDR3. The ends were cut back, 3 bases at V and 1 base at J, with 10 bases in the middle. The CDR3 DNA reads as TGTGCCAGCTCACCCCAGGGCCAGTCCTACGAGCAGTACTTC. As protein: CASSPQGQSYEQYF.

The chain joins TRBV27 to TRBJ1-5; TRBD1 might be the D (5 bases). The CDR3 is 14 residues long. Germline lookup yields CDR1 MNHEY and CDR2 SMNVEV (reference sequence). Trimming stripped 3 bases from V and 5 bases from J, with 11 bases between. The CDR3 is CASSFRVEDQPQHF. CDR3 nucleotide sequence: TGTGCCAGCAGTTTCAGGGTAGAGGATCAGCCCCAGCATTTT.

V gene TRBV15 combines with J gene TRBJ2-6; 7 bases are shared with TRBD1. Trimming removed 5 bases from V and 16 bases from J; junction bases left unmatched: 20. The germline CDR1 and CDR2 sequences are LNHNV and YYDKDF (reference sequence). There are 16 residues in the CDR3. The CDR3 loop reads CATSPTGPSGAKVLTF. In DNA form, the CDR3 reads TGTGCCACCAGCCCGACAGGGCCCTCTGGGGCCAAAGTACTGACTTTC. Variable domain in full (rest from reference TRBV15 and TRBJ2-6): DAMVIQNPRYQVTQFGKPVTLSCSQTLNHNVMYWYQQKSSQAPKLLFHYYDKDFNNEADTPDNFQSRRPNTSFCFLDIRSPGLGDTAMYLCATSPTGPSGAKVLTFGAGSRLTVL.

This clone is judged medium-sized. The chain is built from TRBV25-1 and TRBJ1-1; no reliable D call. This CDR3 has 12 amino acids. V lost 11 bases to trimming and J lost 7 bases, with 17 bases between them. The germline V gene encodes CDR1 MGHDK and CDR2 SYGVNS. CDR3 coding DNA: TGTGCCCCCTCTTTTGCAGGCATTGAAGCTTTCTTT. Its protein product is CAPSFAGIEAFF.

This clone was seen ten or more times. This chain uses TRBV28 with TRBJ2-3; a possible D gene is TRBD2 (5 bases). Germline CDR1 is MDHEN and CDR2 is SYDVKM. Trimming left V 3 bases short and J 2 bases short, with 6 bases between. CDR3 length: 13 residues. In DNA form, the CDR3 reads TGTGCCAGCAGTTTGGACTCCACAGATACGCAGTATTTT. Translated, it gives CASSLDSTDTQYF.

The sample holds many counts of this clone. The chain's CDR3 is CASSQNRNYNEQFF. CDR3 in DNA: TGTGCCAGCAGCCAGAACAGAAATTACAATGAGCAGTTCTTC. The rearrangement joins TRBV14 to TRBJ2-1; D is uncertain. The germline V gene has CDR1 SGHDN and CDR2 FVKESK. Trimming stripped 3 bases from V and 4 bases from J, with 10 bases between. There are 14 residues in the CDR3. Based on the CDR3 plus reference TRBV14 and TRBJ2-1, the full variable domain is EAGVTQFPSHSVIEKGQTVTLRCDPISGHDNLYWYRRVMGKEIKFLLHFVKESKQDESGMPNNRFLAERTGGTYSTLKVQPAELEDSGVYFCASSQNRNYNEQFFGPGTRLTVL.

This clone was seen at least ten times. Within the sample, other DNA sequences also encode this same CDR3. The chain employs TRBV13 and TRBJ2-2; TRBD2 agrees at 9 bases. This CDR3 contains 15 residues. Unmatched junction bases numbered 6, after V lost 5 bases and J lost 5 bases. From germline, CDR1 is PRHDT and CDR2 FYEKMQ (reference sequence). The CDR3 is CASSNSGRVTGELFF. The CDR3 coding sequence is TGTGCCAGCAGCAATAGCGGGAGAGTTACCGGGGAGCTGTTTTTT.

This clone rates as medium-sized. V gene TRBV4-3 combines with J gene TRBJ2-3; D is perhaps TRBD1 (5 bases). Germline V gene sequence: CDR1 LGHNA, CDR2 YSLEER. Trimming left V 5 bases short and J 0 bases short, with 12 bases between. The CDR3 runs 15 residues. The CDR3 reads CASSKTVLSTDTQYF. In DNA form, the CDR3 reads TGCGCCAGCAGCAAGACAGTACTTAGCACAGATACGCAGTATTTT.

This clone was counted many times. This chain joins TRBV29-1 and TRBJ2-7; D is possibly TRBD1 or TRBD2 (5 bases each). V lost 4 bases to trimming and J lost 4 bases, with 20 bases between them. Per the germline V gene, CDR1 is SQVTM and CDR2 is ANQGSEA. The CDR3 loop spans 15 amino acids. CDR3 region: CSVGGRWGRGYEQYF. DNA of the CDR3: TGCAGCGTTGGAGGCCGATGGGGGAGAGGGTACGAGCAGTACTTC.

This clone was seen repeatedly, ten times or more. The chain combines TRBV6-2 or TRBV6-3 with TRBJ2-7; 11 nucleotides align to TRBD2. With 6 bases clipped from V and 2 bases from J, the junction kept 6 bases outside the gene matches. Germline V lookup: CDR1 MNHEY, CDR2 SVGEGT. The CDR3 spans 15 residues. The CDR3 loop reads CASSPLAGVTYEQYF. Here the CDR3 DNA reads TGTGCCAGCAGCCCACTAGCGGGGGTAACCTACGAGCAGTACTTC.

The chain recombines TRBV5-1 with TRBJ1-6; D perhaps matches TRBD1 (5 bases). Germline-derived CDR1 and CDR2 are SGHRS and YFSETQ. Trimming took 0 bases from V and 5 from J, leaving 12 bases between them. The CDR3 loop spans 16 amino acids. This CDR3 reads CASSLVLGDNNSPLHF. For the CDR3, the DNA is TGCGCCAGCAGCTTGGTTTTAGGGGATAATAATTCACCCCTCCACTTT.

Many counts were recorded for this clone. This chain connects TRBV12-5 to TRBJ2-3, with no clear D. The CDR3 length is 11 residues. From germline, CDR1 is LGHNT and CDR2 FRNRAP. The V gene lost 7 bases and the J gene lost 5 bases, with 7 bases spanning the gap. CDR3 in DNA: TGTGCTAGTGTTGTAAGAGATACGCAGTATTTT. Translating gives CASVVRDTQYF. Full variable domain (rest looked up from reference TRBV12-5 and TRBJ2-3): DARVTQTPRHKVTEMGQEVTMRCQPILGHNTVFWYRQTMMQGLELLAYFRNRAPLDDSGMPKDRFSAEMPDATLATLKIQPSEPRDSAVYFCASVVRDTQYFGPGTRLTVL.

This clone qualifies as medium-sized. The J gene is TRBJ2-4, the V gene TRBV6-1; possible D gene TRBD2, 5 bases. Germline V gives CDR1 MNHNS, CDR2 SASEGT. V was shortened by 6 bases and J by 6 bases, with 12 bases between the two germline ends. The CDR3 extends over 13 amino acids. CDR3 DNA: TGTGCCAGCAGGGAGGTTCGTGGAAACATTCAGTACTTC. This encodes CASREVRGNIQYF.

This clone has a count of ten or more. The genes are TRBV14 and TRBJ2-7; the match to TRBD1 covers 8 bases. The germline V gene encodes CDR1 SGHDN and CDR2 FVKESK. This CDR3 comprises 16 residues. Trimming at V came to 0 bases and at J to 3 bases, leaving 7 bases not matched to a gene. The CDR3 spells CASSQDWTGPNYEQYF. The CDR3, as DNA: TGTGCCAGCAGCCAAGATTGGACAGGGCCGAACTACGAGCAGTACTTC.

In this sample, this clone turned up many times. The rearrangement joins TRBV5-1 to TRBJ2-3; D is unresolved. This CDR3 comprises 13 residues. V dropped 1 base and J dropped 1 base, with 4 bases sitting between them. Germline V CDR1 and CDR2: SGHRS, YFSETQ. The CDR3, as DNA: TGCGCCAGCAGCTTGAGGGGCACAGATACGCAGTATTTT. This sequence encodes CASSLRGTDTQYF.

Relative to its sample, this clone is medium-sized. The CDR3 sequence is CASATGSTGELFF. CDR3 DNA sequence: TGTGCTAGCGCAACGGGCTCCACCGGGGAGCTGTTTTTT. The chain links TRBV12-5 to TRBJ2-2; the D is unclear. Trimming stripped 9 bases from V and 4 bases from J, with 12 bases between. The CDR3 has 13 amino acids. Germline CDR1 and CDR2: LGHNT and FRNRAP.

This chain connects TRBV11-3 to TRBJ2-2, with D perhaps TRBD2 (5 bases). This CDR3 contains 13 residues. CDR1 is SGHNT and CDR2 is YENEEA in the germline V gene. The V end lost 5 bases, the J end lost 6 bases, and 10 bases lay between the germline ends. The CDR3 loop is CASSDYSSGELFF. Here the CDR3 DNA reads TGTGCCAGCAGCGACTATAGCTCCGGGGAGCTGTTTTTT.

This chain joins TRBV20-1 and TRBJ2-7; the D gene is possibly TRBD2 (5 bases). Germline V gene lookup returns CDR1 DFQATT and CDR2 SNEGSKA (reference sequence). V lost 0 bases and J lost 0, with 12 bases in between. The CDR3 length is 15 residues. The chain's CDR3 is CSARDDRGSSYEQYF. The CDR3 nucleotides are TGCAGTGCTAGAGATGATCGAGGGAGCTCCTACGAGCAGTACTTC.

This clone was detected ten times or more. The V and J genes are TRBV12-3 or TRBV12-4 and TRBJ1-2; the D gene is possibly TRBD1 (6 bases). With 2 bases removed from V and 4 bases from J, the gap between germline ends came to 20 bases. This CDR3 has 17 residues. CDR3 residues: CASSLYSWQGLSYGYTF. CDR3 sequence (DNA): TGTGCCAGCAGTTTATACTCGTGGCAGGGGCTCTCCTATGGCTACACCTTC.

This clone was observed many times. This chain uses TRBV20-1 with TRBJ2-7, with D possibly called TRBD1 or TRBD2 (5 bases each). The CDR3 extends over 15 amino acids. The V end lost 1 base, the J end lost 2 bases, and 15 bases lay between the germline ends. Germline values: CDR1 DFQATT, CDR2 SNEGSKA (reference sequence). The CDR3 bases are TGCAGTGCTAGAGGGTTGGGGGAAACTCCCTACGAGCAGTACTTC. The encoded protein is CSARGLGETPYEQYF.

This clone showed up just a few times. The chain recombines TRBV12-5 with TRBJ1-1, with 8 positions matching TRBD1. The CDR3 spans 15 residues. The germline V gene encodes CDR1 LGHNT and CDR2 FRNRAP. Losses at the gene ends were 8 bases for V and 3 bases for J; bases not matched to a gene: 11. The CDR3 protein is CASCPWDRRYTEAFF. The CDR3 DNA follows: TGTGCTAGTTGTCCCTGGGACAGGCGGTACACTGAAGCTTTCTTT.